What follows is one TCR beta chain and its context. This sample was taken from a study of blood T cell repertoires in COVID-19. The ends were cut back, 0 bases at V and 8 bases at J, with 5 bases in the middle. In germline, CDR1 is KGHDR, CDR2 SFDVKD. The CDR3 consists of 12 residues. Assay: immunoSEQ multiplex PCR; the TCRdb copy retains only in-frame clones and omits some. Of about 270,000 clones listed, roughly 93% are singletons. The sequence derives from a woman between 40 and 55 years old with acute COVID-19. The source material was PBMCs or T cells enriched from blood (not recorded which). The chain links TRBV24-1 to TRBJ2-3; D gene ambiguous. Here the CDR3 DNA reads TGTGCCACCAGTGATTTGCGTCGTACGCAGTATTTT. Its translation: CATSDLRRTQYF.